Detailed here is one T cell receptor beta chain. Primers: 60 Vbeta forward and 13 Jbeta reverse. In the original processing: The count from a later analysis was 65 million to 90 million unique TCR beta chains, roughly 11 million of them shared. Clones were read by immunoSEQ multiplex PCR, and TCRdb kept only the in-frame ones, dropping some. Clonal size and the V and J genes are those of that table, whereas D and trimming came from the DNA. The sample gives 120,000 to 150,000 clones, about four fifths of which show up once; 5% to 8% is in the top ten. Germline CDR1 reads SGHVS; CDR2 reads FQNEAQ. Trimming at V came to 2 bases and at J to 6 bases, leaving 6 bases not matched to a gene. The CDR3 is 15 residues long. This specimen belongs to a study of cytomegalovirus exposure and HLA in healthy donors. Study overall: Within the Caucasian-associated ancestry cluster were roughly 82% of the roughly 400 genotyped donors.

This receptor was identified in a woman aged 40 to 50 in good health and CMV-seropositive. This chain connects TRBV7-8 to TRBJ1-4, with 7 bases identical to TRBD1. The sequenced sample was PBMCs. The CDR3 loop is CASSLTGQWDEKLFF. CDR3 nucleotide sequence: TGTGCCAGCAGCTTAACGGGACAGTGGGATGAAAAACTGTTTTTT. The variable domain in full, with the rest retrieved from reference TRBV7-8 and TRBJ1-4, is GAGVSQSPRYKVAKRGQDVALRCDPISGHVSLFWYQQALGQGPEFLTYFQNEAQLDKSGLPSDRFFAERPEGSVSTLKIQRTQQEDSAVYLCASSLTGQWDEKLFFGSGTQLSVL.